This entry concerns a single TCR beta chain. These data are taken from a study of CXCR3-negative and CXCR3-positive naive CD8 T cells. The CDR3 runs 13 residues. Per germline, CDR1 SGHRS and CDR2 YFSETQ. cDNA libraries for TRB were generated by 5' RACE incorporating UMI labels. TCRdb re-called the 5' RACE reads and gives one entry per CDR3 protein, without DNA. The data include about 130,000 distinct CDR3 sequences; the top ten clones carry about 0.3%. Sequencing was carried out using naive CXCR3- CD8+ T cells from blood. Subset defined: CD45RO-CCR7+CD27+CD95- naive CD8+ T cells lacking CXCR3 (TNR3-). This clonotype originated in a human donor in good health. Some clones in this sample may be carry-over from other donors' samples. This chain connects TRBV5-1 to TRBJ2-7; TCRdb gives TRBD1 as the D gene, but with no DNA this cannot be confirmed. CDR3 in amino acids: CASSATTGAEQYF.